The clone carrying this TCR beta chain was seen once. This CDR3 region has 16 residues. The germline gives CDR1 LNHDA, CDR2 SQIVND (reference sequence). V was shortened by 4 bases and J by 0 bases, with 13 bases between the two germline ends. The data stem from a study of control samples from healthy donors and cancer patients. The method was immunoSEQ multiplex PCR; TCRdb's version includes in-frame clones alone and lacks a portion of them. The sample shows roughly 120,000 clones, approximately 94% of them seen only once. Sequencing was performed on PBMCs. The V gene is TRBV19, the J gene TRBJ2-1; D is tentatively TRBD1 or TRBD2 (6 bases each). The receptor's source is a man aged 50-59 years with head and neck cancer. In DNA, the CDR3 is TGTGCCAGTAGTAAAAGGGGGGAAATCTCCTACAATGAGCAGTTCTTC. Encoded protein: CASSKRGEISYNEQFF. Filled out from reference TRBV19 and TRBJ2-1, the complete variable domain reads DGGITQSPKYLFRKEGQNVTLSCEQNLNHDAMYWYRQDPGQGLRLIYYSQIVNDFQKGDIAEGYSVSREKKESFPLTVTSAQKNPTAFYLCASSKRGEISYNEQFFGPGTRLTVL.